This TCR beta chain is from a study of cytomegalovirus exposure and HLA in healthy donors (dated by TCRdb to about 2017). At the level of the whole study: An earlier analysis of approximately 600 of the donors reported approximately 270 Gb of sequence data and 117 million unique TCR beta sequences from 150 million to 200 million T cells. Of the approximately 400 genotyped donors, approximately 80% were placed in the genetic ancestry cluster associated with self-reported Caucasian donors. A handful of DR-DQ haplotypes were handled as single units for association and clustering because linkage in the cohort was strong. Across about 380 genotyped donors of the cohort, an average of roughly 250,000 unique TCR beta nucleotide sequences per donor were sequenced, and 15% to 20% of those sequences were non-productive. Every repertoire in the discovery cohort had been generated on one and the same sequencing platform. To predict cytomegalovirus infection status, the study brought together high-throughput TCR immunosequencing, statistical association of individual TCRs with disease status, and machine learning. The aim of the study was to test whether cataloging public T cell receptors could identify signatures of past pathogen exposure. The number of donors typed differed by locus, with roughly 629-640 for A, B, C, DRB1 and DQB1, around 560 for DQA1, 600 to 610 for DPA1, and some 440 for DPB1. To decide whether each TCR beta V gene segment behaved as functional or pseudogenic, an earlier analysis of some 600 of the donors relied on high-throughput TCR beta sequencing. HLA typing included class I and class II loci at four-digit resolution. In the later analysis, no new phenotypic data were used to find candidate immune exposures; instead, reliance was placed on TCR beta sequences and their occurrence across donors. Donor age, sex, ethnicity and CMV serostatus were compiled alongside the repertoire data. An early release covering around 630 HLA-typed donors comprised about 310 gigabases of sequencing data and about 90 million unique TCR sequences. Along with the approximately 700-subject first cohort, a separate validation cohort of more than 90 different subjects was used. The study profiled the T cell repertoires of hundreds of subjects by immunosequencing and related them to cytomegalovirus serostatus. A later analysis re-analyzed previously published TCR beta repertoires from 666 donors and added high-resolution HLA genotyping to study TCR occurrence patterns. A later genetic analysis used genome-wide SNP genotypes for about three fifths of the 666 donors, treating that subset as a discovery cohort.

Trimming removed 4 bases from V and 4 bases from J, leaving 14 bases between the germline ends. The germline V gene supplies CDR1 MGHRA and CDR2 YSYEKL. From cysteine to phenylalanine, the CDR3 is 14 amino acids long. CDR3 DNA is the only sequence kept; it has 42 bases, read in frame from the first base. A note on this clone: The antigen this receptor binds is unknown.

The cohort comprised approximately 700 healthy bone marrow donors. Cohort members were all nominally healthy when sampled, although unrecorded immune exposures were likely present. The donor tested CMV seronegative and was one of the 352 seronegative cohort members. Each donor provided a peripheral blood sample, and peripheral blood mononuclear cells were used for TCR beta sequencing. The Qiagen DNeasy Blood Extraction Kit was used to extract genomic DNA from the blood cell samples. The library was prepared using the immunoSEQ multiplex PCR assay. For the multiplex PCR, a mixture combining 60 forward primers for TCR Vbeta segments and 13 reverse primers for TCR Jbeta segments was used. Amplification of the CDR3 region of rearranged TCR beta genes was performed with a multiplex PCR assay on genomic DNA. The Illumina HiSeq System was used to sequence the amplified TCR beta libraries as 87-base-pair reads. The original pipeline was this. A later analysis tallied tens of millions of unique TCR beta chains across the 650 to 750 repertoires, and approximately 12 million of those chains were shared by two or more donors. Raw reads were error-corrected and collapsed into unique sequences with a nearest-neighbor algorithm that merged closely related sequences to remove PCR and sequencing errors. V, D and J gene segments were assigned by aligning CDR3 sequences to IMGT reference sequences. Each retained sequence needed at least a six-nucleotide match to both a V gene segment and a J gene segment. A rearrangement was called productive if the CDR3 had no stop codons and remained in frame with V and J, and every other rearrangement was called non-productive. Following IMGT convention, CDR3 was defined as the stretch from the second conserved V-encoded cysteine to the conserved J-encoded phenylalanine. The earlier analysis of roughly 590 of the donors excluded sequences that lacked an unambiguous match to a single V gene segment. An earlier analysis of 550 to 650 of the donors classified V segments as functional when productive rearrangements were above 56.7% and as segregating when the standard deviation between donors was above 5%. A statistical classification framework was built for diagnosing cytomegalovirus status from the catalog of TCR beta chain sequences. In a later analysis, TCR nucleotide sequences were compared against IMGT/GENE-DB human TR gene sequences so that V and J genes could be assigned. A later analysis assigned CDR3 sequences and most-parsimonious VDJ recombination scenarios with the TCRdist pipeline. In a later analysis, each TCR beta chain was defined by its CDR3 amino acid sequence together with its V-gene family, and reads lacking a unique V-gene family were excluded. As a way to deal with suspected cross-contamination and a sequencing artifact, a later analysis dropped hundreds of nucleotide sequences that were highly shared and had low generation probability. For each public chain, a later analysis derived a clonal expansion index from normalized ranks of inferred template counts within each repertoire. In a later analysis, generation probabilities were computed using a VDJ recombination model fitted to out-of-frame rearrangements, and the results were checked against IGoR. Hypergeometric tests were used in a later analysis to score TCR-TCR, TCR-HLA and TCR-CMV co-occurrence, with a repertoire-size bias correction applied to the TCR pairs. False discovery rates were estimated in a later analysis by permuting HLA or CMV assignments 20 times. In a later analysis, co-occurring TCRs were grouped using DBSCAN, with TCRdist sequence similarity added in when clustering inside HLA-allele-positive subsets. Repertoires with fewer than 30,000 or more than 120,000 public chains were left out of co-occurrence clustering, as were a handful of repertoires with anomalous nucleotide sharing. As stored in TCRdb, this immuneACCESS dataset retains in-frame rearrangements with V and J assigned. A fraction of the clones does not appear; measured against another copy, unresolved V genes explain less than half of the discrepancy, and the remainder lacks a known reason. V, J and clone size are taken as reported in that table, and D and trimming were inferred from the DNA itself. In this sample's table one finds 55,000 to 75,000 clones. 1.7% of the sample is taken by the ten largest.

Broad study findings and their caveats: Most CMV-associated TCR beta chains appeared to be HLA-restricted in a later analysis, and the HLA associations seemed to be driven largely by CMV exposure. A later analysis found that HLA-associated TCR beta chains were more clonally expanded and had lower generation probabilities than equally common non-associated chains. In both the original and validation cohorts, the classifier was reported to diagnose cytomegalovirus status with high specificity and sensitivity. A later analysis found that TCR association rates varied across HLA loci, with DRB1 alleles showing the most associated TCRs and HLA-C alleles the fewest. A few of the identified cytomegalovirus-associated TCR beta chains were confirmed in vitro to be specific for cytomegalovirus antigens. According to the authors, the approach could potentially be generalized to other disease states and immunological phenotypes. In a later analysis, several top co-occurrence clusters were reported to appear linked to parvovirus B19, influenza, CMV and Epstein-Barr virus. A later genetic analysis reported fewer N-insertions in productive TCRs among donors in an Asian-associated ancestry cluster than the roughly 700-donor mean. In an earlier analysis of about 600 of the donors, most TCR beta V segments appeared in productive rearrangements about 90% or about 30% of the time, broadly matching IMGT annotations. When HLA alleles, especially DR and DQ, strongly co-occurred, attributing TCR associations to individual alleles was difficult. A group of highly shared sequence variants was considered likely to be a technical artifact of the sequencing pipeline. In a later analysis, about 16,000 TCR beta sequences were associated with specific HLA alleles at a false discovery rate of 0.05. Because HLA typing was missing for some donors at each locus, association tests included only the typed subset. V-gene and J-gene trimming of TCR beta chains was associated with a missense DCLRE1C variant in a later genetic analysis, and the association was replicated in an independent cohort. The only immune exposure information available for the cohort was CMV serostatus. A further reported finding was that TCR beta sequences accurately predicted the HLA-A and HLA-B alleles for most subjects in the first cohort. The presence/absence analyses assumed that sequencing depth was roughly uniform across donors, and that assumption may not be true. This cohort had only TCR beta chains sequenced, and the lack of alpha or paired-chain data limited which features could be detected. About 17 rarely observed V segments, including chromosome 9 orphons, were excluded from the earlier analysis of approximately 500 of the donors because counts were too low. While some public TCRs were present in many individuals, most TCR sequences turned up only very rarely across donors. The 87-base-pair reads could not distinguish some IMGT-functional V segments, including TRBV6-2 and TRBV6-3, so those segments were excluded. Correlated functional status among segregating V segments might be attributable to linkage disequilibrium, but an unknown experimental factor could not be ruled out. The study listed over 150 TCR beta chains as associated with cytomegalovirus.

The sample taken for sequencing was PBMCs. The chain is made from TRBV4-1 and TRBJ2-7; a tentative D call is TRBD2 (6 bases match). The receptor comes from a woman in her twenties or thirties in good health and CMV-seronegative. The CDR3 here reads CASSPERVRYEQYF. The nucleotides read TGCGCCAGCAGCCCTGAGCGGGTTCGATACGAGCAGTACTTC.